The rows below give T cell receptor beta chains drawn from one sample of a study of shared clonotypes between healthy human individuals. TCRdb's table, derived via immunoSEQ multiplex PCR, lists solely in-frame clones and lacks some. This sample yields nearly 2 million clones, of which roughly 95% are seen a single time; more than 0.95% belongs to the top ten. The sequencing sample was made of naive CD8+ T cells sorted from blood. These receptors came from a man aged 18 to 30 in good health. Each CDR3 is given with its conserved first and last residue. D genes are given only for firm matches. Clone sizes are given selectively: once, few, many, or a class where the clone is expanded.

d_call clone_size j_call v_call cdr3_nt cdr3_aa
- - TRBJ1-1 TRBV5-4 TGTGCCAGCAGCTTGGGGCCAGGGTTGGCTGAAGCTTTCTTT CASSLGPGLAEAFF
- - TRBJ2-2 TRBV27 TGTGCCAGCACGCCAGGGACCTACACCGGGGAGCTGTTTTTT CASTPGTYTGELFF
TRBD1 - TRBJ2-2 TRBV27 TGTGCCAGCCGACAGGGGGCGCGAACCGGGGAGCTGTTTTTT CASRQGARTGELFF
- - TRBJ2-7 TRBV6-1 TGTGCCAGCAGTGAAGGGGACTCAAGCTCCTACGAGCAGTACTTC CASSEGDSSSYEQYF
- - TRBJ2-1 TRBV28 TGTGCCAGCAGTTTAGCCGACAATGAGCAGTTCTTC CASSLADNEQFF
TRBD2 once TRBJ2-7 TRBV4-3 TGCGCCAGCAGCCAAGACAGCGGGAGTATCGACGAGCAGTACTTC CASSQDSGSIDEQYF
- few TRBJ1-5 TRBV27 TGTGCCAGCAGTGTCTCGGGGGGGCCCCAGCATTTT CASSVSGGPQHF
- - TRBJ2-7 TRBV6-6 TGTGCCAGCAGTTACTTTAAGTACTTC CASSYFKYF
- - TRBJ1-6 TRBV6-1 TGTGCCAGCAGTGGGACTGATAGCTCCTATAATTCACCCCTCCACTTT CASSGTDSSYNSPLHF
- - TRBJ1-2 TRBV30 TGTGCCTCACAGGGTTTTGATGGCTACACCTTC CASQGFDGYTF